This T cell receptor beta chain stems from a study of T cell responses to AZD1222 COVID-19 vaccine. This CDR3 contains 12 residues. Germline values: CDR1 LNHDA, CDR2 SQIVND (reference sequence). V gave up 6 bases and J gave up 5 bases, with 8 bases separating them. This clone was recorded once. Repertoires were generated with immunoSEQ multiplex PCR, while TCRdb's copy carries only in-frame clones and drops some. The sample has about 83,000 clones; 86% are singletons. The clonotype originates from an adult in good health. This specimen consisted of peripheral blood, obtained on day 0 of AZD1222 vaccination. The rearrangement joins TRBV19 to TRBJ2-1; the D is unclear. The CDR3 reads CASSHGNNEQFF. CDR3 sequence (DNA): TGTGCCAGTAGCCATGGGAACAATGAGCAGTTCTTC. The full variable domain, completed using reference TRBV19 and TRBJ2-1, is DGGITQSPKYLFRKEGQNVTLSCEQNLNHDAMYWYRQDPGQGLRLIYYSQIVNDFQKGDIAEGYSVSREKKESFPLTVTSAQKNPTAFYLCASSHGNNEQFFGPGTRLTVL.